This T cell receptor (beta chain) comes out of a study of Graves' ophthalmopathy and Graves' hyperthyroidism (dated by TCRdb to 2016 to 2019). About the study as a whole: Peripheral blood samples were taken at the time of initial diagnosis, before any treatment was given. TCR beta repertoire signatures were used to distinguish Graves' ophthalmopathy from Graves' hyperthyroidism and to predict progression to ophthalmopathy. In total, 135 blood samples were TCR-sequenced: 40 to 45 ophthalmopathy, around 75 hyperthyroidism and 17 hyperthyroidism-to-ophthalmopathy patients. To explore V-J signatures that separate ophthalmopathy from hyperthyroidism, a discovery set of approximately 100 patients was enrolled, consisting of under 50 with ophthalmopathy and approximately 57 with stable hyperthyroidism. An independent validation cohort was composed of some 19 hyperthyroidism patients and 15 to 17 patients who later progressed from hyperthyroidism to ophthalmopathy. In 6 or 7 hyperthyroidism patients, T-cell repertoires of thyroid tissue and blood were compared. Following sampling, methimazole starting at 30 mg daily was administered to hyperthyroidism patients, and high-dose intravenous methylprednisolone was administered to ophthalmopathy patients. The 100 discovery patients were randomly split 7:3 into training and test sets. Results the study describes overall, beyond this receptor: In validation, the model predicted ophthalmopathy progression with 70.59% sensitivity and approximately 78% specificity; some 13 predicted patients were CT-confirmed with GO in a median of around 6 months. No statistical method was used to set the sample size in advance, and the investigators knew which group each participant was assigned to. In cross-validation, the 13-signature model distinguished ophthalmopathy from stable hyperthyroidism with less than 90% sensitivity and 81% to 82% specificity, while in the test set the corresponding values were about 80% and 75%. Most expanded thyroid clonotypes with frequency above 0.001 were also detected in blood, suggesting blood repertoires may reflect the thyroid immune response.

This clonotype showed up many times. Its target antigen remains unknown. Per-base quality was not reported, and no clone a single base away is much larger than it. TCR beta CDR3 regions were amplified from RNA transcripts for repertoire sequencing. A first-round RT-PCR used HTBI primers with the Qiagen OneStep RT-PCR kit, followed by a second-round multiplex PCR, size selection and purification. Sequencing of the libraries was carried out on an Illumina HiSeq2000 in paired-end mode with 100 bp reads. Processing in the source paper ran as follows. SOAPnuke was used to process the reads, throwing out any read that had adapters, had uncalled bases, had a mean Phred below 15, or lacked an exact constant-primer or identifier match. COPE v1.2.5 was used to merge high-quality paired reads. Each unique nucleotide sequence was defined as a clonotype, and clonotypes were aligned to IMGT TRB V, D and J references with MiTCR v1.1. The analysis was limited to V-J combinations with a frequency above 0.0001, which together covered approximately 99% of the repertoires. For each V-J combination, a TCR clonal expansion and chaos score was defined as the ratio of F50 clonal expansion to chaos observed in the TCRdist matrix. Welch's t-statistics and random forest were used to reduce features to 10 to 15 V-J combinations, which were fed into a naive Bayes classifier. The Morisita-Horn index was used to measure how similar the thyroid and blood repertoires were. Through fastp at Q25 and MiXCR, TCRdb rebuilt clones from the public reads, retaining in-frame beta chains. CDR3 protein sequences are deduplicated, and each keeps its most common genes and DNA. The V and J calls come from TCRdb's annotation, not from the publication. In all, the sample holds 400,000 or so distinct CDR3 sequences, and approximately 15% of those were seen once. Around 7% of the sample rests with the top ten.

Per the germline V gene (reference sequence), LNHDA is the CDR1 and SQIVND is the CDR2. CDR3 length: 15 amino acids, cysteine to phenylalanine. This entry keeps only the CDR3 DNA: 45 bases, framed from base 1. V is clipped by 5 bases and J by 2 bases, and the sequence between their germline boundaries is 13 bases long. Hyperthyroidism was considered stable if no progression to ophthalmopathy occurred within 18 months of follow-up. Hyperthyroidism patients were newly diagnosed, were aged 18 to 65 years, and had a disease duration under 2 months. Patients with other autoimmune diseases, uncontrolled infections, pregnancy or lactation were excluded from the study. Clinical symptoms, serum thyroxine, TRAb, thyroid ultrasound and orbital computed tomography were used for diagnosis. PBMCs were isolated from about 9.2 ml of fresh peripheral blood by Ficoll-Paque density gradient centrifugation. Trizol reagent was used to extract the total RNA, and its quality was then checked on an Agilent 2100 Bioanalyzer.

The sequence was obtained from a woman younger than 35 with stable Graves' hyperthyroidism. Donor details come from another sample of the same person, matched by shared clones. Sequenced: peripheral blood. The sequence is built from TRBV19 and TRBJ1-5; matching of 6 bases hints at TRBD1 as the D gene. CDR3 region: CASSLQGKGNQPQHF. In nucleotide form, the sequence is TGTGCCAGTAGTCTACAGGGAAAGGGCAATCAGCCCCAGCATTTT.